A selection of T cell receptor beta chains follows, all from one sample in a study of T cell repertoires in cytomegalovirus infection. MiXCR was run by TCRdb on the reads, yielding one entry per CDR3 protein. The repertoire holds around 250,000 distinct CDR3 sequences, about 17% seen once, with around 47% in the top ten. Specimen: CD8+ T cells from PBMCs. The receptor set was obtained from a human donor in good health (CMV status not recorded). Some clones in this sample may be carry-over from other donors' samples. Each CDR3 is given with its conserved first and last residue. A D gene is named only where the DNA matches it firmly. A row's size may be missing; if present it is once, few, many or a size class.

j_call d_call clone_size v_call cdr3_nt cdr3_aa
TRBJ2-1 - few TRBV7-9 TGTGCCACCCCACTCTTTAGGGGACATGTTATCGATGAGCAGTTCTTC CATPLFRGHVIDEQFF
TRBJ2-7 - many TRBV15 TGTGCCACCAGCAGAGAGGTTAACTACGAGCAGTACTTC CATSREVNYEQYF
TRBJ1-5 TRBD1 few TRBV6-2/TRBV6-3 TGTGCCAGCAACGGACAGGGGGTCGAACAGCCCCAGCATTTT CASNGQGVEQPQHF
TRBJ2-5 - - TRBV11-2 TGTGCCAGCAGCCGAAGTGCGGGGCCGGAGACCCAGTACTTC CASSRSAGPETQYF
TRBJ2-5 TRBD2 - TRBV6-1 TGTGCCAGCAGCCCCGGCGGGGGGGAAGAGACCCAGTACTTC CASSPGGGEETQYF
TRBJ2-2 - many TRBV4-1 TGCGCCAGCAGCCAAGAACCCCTTCGCACAACGAACACCGGGGAGCTGTTTTTT CASSQEPLRTTNTGELFF
TRBJ2-5 TRBD2 - TRBV14 TGTGCCAGCAGCCGCCGGACGCGGGGGGAGACCCAGTACTTC CASSRRTRGETQYF
TRBJ1-2 TRBD1 - TRBV5-4 TGTGCCAGCAGCGGCGGGACAGGAGATGGCTACACCTTC CASSGGTGDGYTF
TRBJ2-7 - - TRBV2 TGTGCCAGCAGTGAAGGCACAGGTCGTGAGCAGTACTTC CASSEGTGREQYF
TRBJ1-6 TRBD1 many TRBV7-2 TGTGCCAGCAGCCGCCAGGGGGGCACCTATAATTCACCCCTCCACTTT CASSRQGGTYNSPLHF
TRBJ2-3 TRBD1 few TRBV10-3 TGTGCCATCAGTGAGTCATGGACAGGGGTGGCAGATACGCAGTATTTT CAISESWTGVADTQYF
TRBJ1-6 - few TRBV4-1 TGCGCCAGCAGCCAAGATATTCCCCCAGGTAGTTGGGGGTCACCCCTCCACTTT CASSQDIPPGSWGSPLHF
TRBJ2-3 - many TRBV28 TGTGCCAGCAGCCGATATAGCACAGATACGCAGTATTTT CASSRYSTDTQYF
TRBJ2-2 TRBD1 few TRBV2 TGTGCCAGCAACAGGGGGCCTGCCGGGGAGCTGTTTTTT CASNRGPAGELFF
TRBJ1-2 - - TRBV20-1 TGCAGCGCGTCGATTCCCCCGCCCTCGATTATGTATGGTGGCTACACCTTC CSASIPPPSIMYGGYTF
TRBJ2-3 - few TRBV24-1 TGTGCCACCAGTGATCCAGGGAGAAACACAGATACGCAGTATTTT CATSDPGRNTDTQYF
TRBJ1-4 - many TRBV7-8 TGTGCCAGCAGTTCCGAGTTGGGTGAAAAACTGTTTTTT CASSSELGEKLFF
TRBJ1-4 TRBD1 few TRBV12-3/TRBV12-4 TGTGCCAGCAGTCTCTACGGAGGGGGCGCGAGTGAAAAACTGTTTTTT CASSLYGGGASEKLFF
TRBJ2-1 TRBD1 many TRBV4-1 TGCGCCAGCAGCCTTTCACAGGGGGCCTACAATGAGCAGTTCTTC CASSLSQGAYNEQFF
TRBJ2-2 - - TRBV7-3 TGTGCCAGCAGCTTAGATCGACGGGACACCGGGGAGCTGTTTTTT CASSLDRRDTGELFF
TRBJ2-7 TRBD1 - TRBV27 TGTGCCAGCAGTTTATCCACCGGGACAGTCGCCTACGAGCAGTACTTC CASSLSTGTVAYEQYF
TRBJ1-6 TRBD1 few TRBV6-5 TGTGCCAGCAGGACAGGGGTGCGTTCACCCCTCCACTTT CASRTGVRSPLHF
TRBJ2-1 - - TRBV29-1 TGCAGCGTTGATAAGTTAGGGATCTACAATGAGCAGTTCTTC CSVDKLGIYNEQFF
TRBJ2-1 TRBD2 - TRBV5-6 TGTGCCAGCAGCTTGGGGGCGGGGGGCAGCTACGATGAGCAGTTCTTC CASSLGAGGSYDEQFF
TRBJ2-7 TRBD2 many TRBV7-8 TGTGCCAGCAGCTTAGAGGTAGCGGGGAACTCCTACGAGCAGTACTTC CASSLEVAGNSYEQYF
TRBJ2-2 TRBD1 - TRBV7-4 TGTGCCAGCAGCCCTCAAAGGACAGGGGGAACGGCCGGGGAGCTGTTTTTT CASSPQRTGGTAGELFF
TRBJ2-7 - - TRBV12-3/TRBV12-4 TGTGCCAGCAGTTTATCCCGGACGTGGGGGGTGGACCCATACGCCTACGAGCAGTACTTC CASSLSRTWGVDPYAYEQYF
TRBJ1-1 - - TRBV19 TGTGCCAGTAGTCCATTGGGGCCAAACACTGAAGCTTTCTTT CASSPLGPNTEAFF
TRBJ1-1 - many TRBV6-5 TGTGCCAGCAGTTACTCGTTCCAGGAGAACACTGAAGCTTTCTTT CASSYSFQENTEAFF
TRBJ2-1 TRBD2 - TRBV19 TGTGCCAGTACCCCGGGGGGGGCTATGAATGAGCAGTTCTTC CASTPGGAMNEQFF
TRBJ2-1 - many TRBV6-2/TRBV6-3 TGTGCCAGCAGTTACTCCAAGGTCACAGGTCACCACAATGAGCAGTTCTTC CASSYSKVTGHHNEQFF
TRBJ1-1 - few TRBV28 TGTGCCAGCAGTTCCCGACAGGCGGGGTTGGTAGGAACTGAAGCTTTCTTT CASSSRQAGLVGTEAFF
TRBJ1-2 - few TRBV6-5 TGTGCCAGCGGGTCGGCCCAGGGGTCTAACTATGGCTACACCTTC CASGSAQGSNYGYTF
TRBJ2-1 - many TRBV20-1 TGCAGTGCTAGAGATTTAAGATCCTACAATGAGCAGTTCTTC CSARDLRSYNEQFF
TRBJ2-3 - many TRBV5-1 TGCGCCAGCAGCCCAGAGACAGGTGCAGATACGCAGTATTTT CASSPETGADTQYF
TRBJ2-3 - few TRBV7-6 TGTGCTAGCAGCTTATCAGGGTTCACAGATACGCAGTATTTT CASSLSGFTDTQYF
TRBJ2-2 - few TRBV4-1 TGCGCCAGCAGCTACCGACAGAGGAACACCGGGGAGCTGTTTTTT CASSYRQRNTGELFF
TRBJ1-1 - - TRBV4-1 TGCGCCAGCAGCGCAGGTTCCGAAGCTTTCTTT CASSAGSEAFF
TRBJ1-5 - many TRBV7-8 TGTGCCAGCAGCTTAGTCCTCCAGGGAGGCAATCAGCCCCAGCATTTT CASSLVLQGGNQPQHF
TRBJ2-7 TRBD2 many TRBV7-2 TGTGCCAGCAGCTTAGCGACCAGACTAGCGGGGGGGTCCTACGAGCAGTACTTC CASSLATRLAGGSYEQYF
TRBJ2-3 TRBD2 many TRBV7-6 TGTGCCAGCAGCCTTGGGACTAGCGGGAGAACAGATACGCAGTATTTT CASSLGTSGRTDTQYF
TRBJ2-5 TRBD2 - TRBV9 TGTGCCAGCAGCGGAGGCCTACTAGCGGGGGAAGAGACCCAGTACTTC CASSGGLLAGEETQYF
TRBJ2-7 - few TRBV5-1 TGCGCCAGCAGCTTGGCCATAGGGCTCCACGAGCAGTACTTC CASSLAIGLHEQYF
TRBJ1-5 - - TRBV4-1 TGCGCCAGCAGCCAAGACGCGGGGCTAGGGCCCCAGCATTTT CASSQDAGLGPQHF
TRBJ2-5 TRBD1 many TRBV7-6 TGTGCCAGCAGCTTGGGGGGACAGGGGGTGAGGGAGACCCAGTACTTC CASSLGGQGVRETQYF
TRBJ2-3 TRBD1 many TRBV20-1 TGCAGTGCTAGCAGGGGGCCCGGCACAGATACGCAGTATTTT CSASRGPGTDTQYF
TRBJ1-5 - - TRBV27 TGTGCCAGCAGTTTCTCACGGAATCAGCCCCAGCATTTT CASSFSRNQPQHF
TRBJ2-7 TRBD1 - TRBV4-1 TGCGCCAGCAGCCCGACGGTGACAGGGGGTTACGAGCAGTACTTC CASSPTVTGGYEQYF
TRBJ2-5 TRBD2 - TRBV7-9 TGTGCCAGCAGCTTAGCAGCGGGGGGGCCAGAGACCCAGTACTTC CASSLAAGGPETQYF
TRBJ2-5 TRBD1 - TRBV12-3/TRBV12-4 TGTGCCAGCAGCTCGGGACAGGGGTTAGGGGGCACCCAGTACTTC CASSSGQGLGGTQYF
TRBJ1-6 - - TRBV7-6 TGTGCCAGCAGCTTAGCGTGGGAGGGAGAGTCACCCCTCCACTTT CASSLAWEGESPLHF
TRBJ1-1 - many TRBV6-6 TGTGCCAGCAGTTACAGGGGGATTTACACTGAAGCTTTCTTT CASSYRGIYTEAFF
TRBJ2-7 TRBD1 many TRBV7-2 TGTGCCAGCAGCACCTGGACAGGAGAGTCCTACGAGCAGTACTTC CASSTWTGESYEQYF
TRBJ1-2 TRBD1 - TRBV6-6 TGTGCCAGCAGTTACTCGTTTGTAGGGACAGGGCAATCCTATGGCTACACCTTC CASSYSFVGTGQSYGYTF
TRBJ2-2 TRBD1 - TRBV6-6 TGTGCCAGCAGTTACGGGACAGCTTCGGGGCCGAACACCGGGGAGCTGTTTTTT CASSYGTASGPNTGELFF
TRBJ2-7 TRBD1 many TRBV12-3/TRBV12-4 TGTGCCAGCAGTTTTTGGGACAGGTCCAACGAGCAGTACTTC CASSFWDRSNEQYF
TRBJ2-1 TRBD2 once TRBV9 TGTGCCAGCAGCGGGACTAGCGGGGTTCGGTTCTTC CASSGTSGVRFF
TRBJ2-7 - few TRBV11-2 TGTGCCAGCAGCCCCGGGGTCGGGCAGGCGGACTCCTACGAGCAGTACTTC CASSPGVGQADSYEQYF